The entry below describes one T cell receptor (beta chain). Its antigen is still unknown. Genomic DNA, the template, was used for profiling of the TCR beta VDJ and CDR3. TCRdb re-called the reads with MiXCR, one entry per CDR3 protein. The sample carries 75,000 to 80,000 distinct CDR3 sequences, roughly three quarters recorded once. This specimen comes from a study of CD8+CD57+ T cells in acquired aplastic anemia. Study-level results: No significant difference in CD8+ Simpson's diversity was found between patients and controls. Comparison of patients with controls identified about 27 shared CD8+ CDR3 sequences.

This CDR3 is 15 amino acids long. The germline V and J ends were trimmed by 3 bases and 3 bases, with 12 bases remaining between them. The germline V gene has CDR1 SEHNR and CDR2 FQNEAQ (reference sequence). Sequencing involved patients with CD8+CD57+ cell expansion previously shown by flow cytometry. The TCR originated in a human donor with aplastic anemia. Sequenced material: sorted CD4+, CD8+, or CD8+CD57+ T cells (not recorded which) from PBMCs. The chain employs TRBV7-9 and TRBJ1-5, with D tentatively TRBD1 (5 bases). In nucleotides, the CDR3 is TGTGCCAGCAGCTTGATTGGGGGGGACAATCAGCCCCAGCATTTT. It encodes CASSLIGGDNQPQHF.